These T cell receptor beta chains were read from a single sample in a study of CXCR3-negative and CXCR3-positive naive CD8 T cells. Following a re-call of the 5' RACE reads, TCRdb has one entry per CDR3 protein and lacks DNA. This table lists about 48,000 distinct CDR3 sequences. Sequencing used memory CD8+ T cells from blood. These receptors were obtained from a human donor in good health. Some clones in this sample may be carry-over from other donors' samples. Both conserved end residues are part of each CDR3. The listing skips clone size in some rows; elsewhere it reads once, few, many or a size class.

>TRBJ2-1|-|TRBV20-1
CSAPAGLAGVTYNEQFF
>TRBJ1-2|-|TRBV29-1
CSVEIIHTDGYTF
>TRBJ2-1|-|TRBV7-2
CASSLVGGGSYNEQFF
>TRBJ1-1|-|TRBV29-1
CSVEDSNTEAFF
>TRBJ1-1|-|TRBV29-1
CSVEREPGRQAFF
>TRBJ2-5|-|TRBV7-6
CASSSEPLFEETQYF
>TRBJ2-2|-|TRBV29-1
CSVVGTSGRQTGELFF
>TRBJ2-7|-|TRBV6-5
CASSYSQDGFGEQYF
>TRBJ2-7|-|TRBV5-6
CASSLEGSYYEQYF
>TRBJ1-5|-|TRBV7-2
CASSPVPRSNQPQHF
>TRBJ2-5|-|TRBV7-4
CASSRTGQPHQETQYF
>TRBJ2-1|-|TRBV7-9
CASSPSLYNEQFF
>TRBJ1-5|-|TRBV20-1
CSAEPRQTGNQPQHF
>TRBJ2-2|-|TRBV12-3/TRBV12-4
CASSFFPTNTGELFF
>TRBJ2-5|-|TRBV6-6
CASSIQGTETQYF
>TRBJ2-7|-|TRBV5-6
CASSVGTEGYFYEQYF
>TRBJ2-7|-|TRBV6-1
CASSVRTSGYYEQYF
>TRBJ1-5|-|TRBV27
CASSLKGGRNQPQHF
>TRBJ2-3|-|TRBV10-3
CAISEPTGRSDTQYF
>TRBJ2-7|-|TRBV6-2/TRBV6-3
CASSNLPSAPSYEQYF
>TRBJ1-1|-|TRBV3-1
CASSPGTGYMNTEAFF
>TRBJ2-7|-|TRBV29-1
CSVSQGAFYEQYF
>TRBJ2-5|-|TRBV29-1
CSVVPSGLARETQYF
>TRBJ2-1|-|TRBV27
CASRTPRDRVPNEQFF
>TRBJ2-1|medium-sized|TRBV6-4
CASSDSAGSYNEQFF
>TRBJ2-7|-|TRBV12-3/TRBV12-4
CASSPGGEVPYEQYF
>TRBJ1-1|-|TRBV19
CASSILTEASEAFF
>TRBJ2-5|-|TRBV28
CASGLSARETQYF
>TRBJ2-7|-|TRBV5-1
CASSFRGSDYEQYF
>TRBJ2-5|-|TRBV7-9
CASSLGRSGIETQYF
>TRBJ2-7|-|TRBV14
CASSQVQGALPEQYF
>TRBJ2-7|-|TRBV29-1
CSVLTTGLEQYF
>TRBJ1-4|-|TRBV15
CATSLGQGRSEKLFF
>TRBJ2-3|-|TRBV7-9
CASSPKPRGDTQYF
>TRBJ1-1|-|TRBV20-1
CSAPTGTGVTEAFF
>TRBJ1-4|-|TRBV6-2/TRBV6-3
CASSPGTTNEKLFF
>TRBJ1-1|-|TRBV7-9
CASSLDGAEAFF
>TRBJ2-7|-|TRBV7-9
CASSLASTEQYF
>TRBJ2-2|medium-sized|TRBV7-8
CASSPGVVELFF
>TRBJ1-5|-|TRBV28
CASSVTGEGNQPQHF
>TRBJ2-5|-|TRBV20-1
CSAQASMETQYF
>TRBJ2-7|-|TRBV5-1
CASSLLAGTAPHEQYF
>TRBJ2-1|-|TRBV21-1
CASSKPQTWGEGNEQFF
>TRBJ1-2|-|TRBV29-1
CSVDTGPTEGYTF
>TRBJ2-5|-|TRBV29-1
CSVDRGGDRGPQETQYF
>TRBJ2-1|-|TRBV4-1
CASSRQGGTYNEQFF
>TRBJ1-2|-|TRBV20-1
CSARGGQGLFGYTF
>TRBJ1-4|-|TRBV7-6
CASSLVPRDRDATNEKLFF
>TRBJ2-7|-|TRBV7-8
CASSPGGDRVAYYEQYF
>TRBJ2-3|-|TRBV27
CASSLLVGGPVPTDTQYF
>TRBJ2-1|-|TRBV28
CASTPGWTSNEQFF
>TRBJ1-5|-|TRBV12-3/TRBV12-4
CASSAGVQPQHF
>TRBJ2-5|-|TRBV29-1
CSAPGRTGMYETQYF
>TRBJ1-5|-|TRBV12-3/TRBV12-4
CASTEQEGLNQPQHF
>TRBJ2-1|-|TRBV7-2
CASSLVTSGNEQFF
>TRBJ1-5|-|TRBV12-3/TRBV12-4
CASSPGTQDQPQHF
>TRBJ2-1|-|TRBV5-5
CASSLSNEQFF